This T cell receptor (beta chain) was observed in a study of T-cell memory formation after mild COVID-19. Overall study context: TCR clustering was largely donor specific.

As regards this clonotype: Its matching antigen is unknown.

A 5'RACE reaction primed in the constant segment made cDNA libraries of TCR alpha and TCR beta, and these carried sample barcodes and UMIs. One entry per CDR3 protein results from TCRdb running MiXCR on the 5' RACE reads. The sample includes 430,000 or so distinct CDR3 sequences, roughly 25% seen only once; the top ten take under 15%. Study-level results: CD4+ bias marked clones expanding day 15 to 37, unlike balanced contracting clones.

Specimen: PBMCs or a T cell subset sorted from them (not recorded which). This sequence originates from an adult woman who had mild COVID-19 (a few samples of this study predate the infection). Cell type and time point are not known.

The CDR3 loop is CASSLRGHGELFF. The CDR3 nucleotides read TGCGCCAGCAGCTTGCGGGGTCACGGGGAGCTGTTTTTT. J is TRBJ2-2 and V is TRBV5-1, with D perhaps TRBD2 (5 bases). The CDR3 spans 13 residues. Trimming removed 1 base from V and 7 bases from J, with 8 bases in between. Germline CDR1 reads SGHRS; CDR2 reads YFSETQ.